This T cell receptor (beta chain) was recorded in a study of shared T cell receptors in the human thymus. This table comes from immunoSEQ multiplex PCR, and its TCRdb copy is limited to in-frame clones, with some not included. The repertoire holds 700,000 to 750,000 clones, roughly 88% seen once, with roughly 0.01% in the top ten. This clone was counted between two and nine times. V lost 1 base and J lost 6; bases outside the gene matches: 5. Germline-derived CDR1 and CDR2 are SGHNT and YYREEE (reference sequence). This CDR3 spans 14 amino acids. These sequences were also reported in another study, on human thymus T cells. That source adds: Having surgery to correct congenital heart defects, healthy Finnish infants acted as the donors. The source of the thymus tissue was resections taken during corrective heart surgery. Repertoires sampled from thymus and blood appeared biased in V and J gene usage. Unrelated individuals were reported by related research to share highly overlapping thymic repertoires.

This chain connects TRBV5-4 to TRBJ2-7, with TRBD1 identical over 9 bases. The TCR comes from a girl under three years old with a congenital heart defect. The sample was thymocytes. CDR3 in DNA: TGTGCCAGCAGCTTGTGGGACAGGGCCTCCGAGCAGTACTTC. Amino acid sequence: CASSLWDRASEQYF.